The entry below describes one T cell receptor beta chain. Its matching antigen is unknown. In the PCR, 60 Vbeta and 13 Jbeta primers were used. Assay: immunoSEQ multiplex PCR; the TCRdb copy retains only in-frame clones and omits some. The sample has about 170,000 clones, roughly 80% seen once; the top ten hold less than 2.5%. CDR3 length: 14 residues. The V and J ends lost 5 bases and 9 bases, in that order; junction bases with no gene match: 9. The V gene's germline CDR1 is SGHAT and CDR2 FQNNGV. This entry is derived from a study of cytomegalovirus exposure and HLA in healthy donors. The study, taken as a whole, reports: What was likely a sequencing artifact was a cluster of highly shared sequence variants.

This clonotype originated in a male donor in good health and CMV-seronegative. The chain joins TRBV11-2 to TRBJ2-3; TRBD2 matches at 9 bases. Sequenced: PBMCs. The CDR3 region is CASSLTAGGRTQYF. The DNA for the CDR3 is TGTGCCAGCAGCCTCACTGCGGGGGGGAGGACGCAGTATTTT.